A single sample gave rise to the 32 T cell receptor beta chains below, sequenced in a study of blood T cells in healthy people across ages. A second PCR, run for roughly 7 to 12 cycles, used a sample-barcoded 5' primer plus a J-beta primer mix. TCRdb used MiXCR to reprocess the 5' RACE reads, holding one entry per CDR3 protein. The sample records 1.6 million or so distinct CDR3 sequences, about 31% being singletons. Sequenced material: blood. The receptors come from a woman aged 25 to 45 in good health.

The chain recombines TRBV7-8 with TRBJ2-7; 9 nucleotides match TRBD2. J lost 0 bases, V lost 5 bases, and 8 bases had no gene match. The CDR3 sequence is 16 residues long. The germline gives CDR1 SGHVS, CDR2 FQNEAQ. CDR3 amino acids: CASSLAGGWSSYEQYF. CDR3 nucleotides: TGTGCCAGCAGCCTCGCGGGAGGGTGGAGCTCCTACGAGCAGTACTTC.

The chain links TRBV6-5 to TRBJ2-1; D may be TRBD2 (5 bases). V lost 4 bases and J 2 bases, leaving 15 bases between the germline ends. This CDR3 region has 16 residues. Germline CDR1 is MNHEY and CDR2 is SVGAGI. DNA for the CDR3: TGTGCCAGCAGTTCTAATCGGGGAGCAACCTACAATGAGCAGTTCTTC. Amino acids: CASSSNRGATYNEQFF.

This clonotype has more than one count but fewer than ten. The CDR3 sequence: CASSQVLGFGYTF. The DNA for the CDR3 is TGTGCCAGCAGCCAAGTGTTGGGGTTTGGCTACACCTTC. The genes are TRBV14 and TRBJ1-2; no clear D gene. CDR3 size: 13 residues. Germline V CDR1 and CDR2: SGHDN, FVKESK. V was shortened by 1 base and J by 7 bases, with 10 bases between the two germline ends.

This clonotype was detected a few times. The rearrangement links TRBV7-8 to TRBJ2-1; 8 bases match TRBD2. Trimming removed 2 bases from V and 7 bases from J; junction bases left unmatched: 7. The germline CDR1 and CDR2 sequences are SGHVS and FQNEAQ. CDR3 length: 15 amino acids. The CDR3: CASSLRGGGPNEQFF. The CDR3 DNA follows: TGTGCCAGCAGCTTACGGGGGGGAGGGCCGAATGAGCAGTTCTTC.

The V call is TRBV4-1, the J call TRBJ2-7, with a weak D call TRBD2 (5 bases). CDR1 is MGHRA and CDR2 is YSYEKL in the germline V gene. The CDR3 consists of 15 residues. V was pared by 4 bases and J by 6 bases, with 19 bases between. Here the CDR3 DNA reads TGCGCCAGCAGCCCCCAAACTAGGTCGGCCTGCGAGCAGTACTTC. It codes for CASSPQTRSACEQYF.

The chain recombines TRBV12-3 or TRBV12-4 with TRBJ2-1, with a weak D call TRBD2 (6 bases). With 2 bases removed from V and 5 bases from J, the gap between germline ends came to 13 bases. CDR3 length: 15 amino acids. Here the CDR3 reads CASSLNGLLDNEQFF. The CDR3, as DNA: TGTGCCAGCAGTTTAAACGGACTACTCGACAATGAGCAGTTCTTC.

This clonotype was seen at least ten times. In DNA form, the CDR3 reads TGTGCCAGCAGCTTGCTGCCCTACGAGCAGTACTTC. Amino acid sequence: CASSLLPYEQYF. The chain links TRBV7-2 to TRBJ2-7; D is ambiguous. Germline values: CDR1 SGHTA, CDR2 FQGNSA. CDR3 length: 12 residues. Trimming pared 3 bases from V and 2 bases from J, leaving 5 bases between.

The CDR3 reads CASSPQPITSSRTGELFF. CDR3 nucleotide sequence: TGTGCCAGCAGCCCGCAACCTATCACATCTTCGAGAACCGGGGAGCTGTTTTTT. The genes are TRBV7-2 and TRBJ2-2; D is unclear. Germline loops: CDR1 SGHTA, CDR2 FQGNSA. The CDR3 loop spans 18 amino acids. Between the trimmed V and J ends, which lost 5 bases and 5 bases, there was a span of 24 bases. The full variable domain, its missing parts supplied by reference TRBV7-2 and TRBJ2-2, is GAGVSQSPSNKVTEKGKDVELRCDPISGHTALYWYRQSLGQGLEFLIYFQGNSAPDKSGLPSDRFSAERTGGSVSTLTIQRTQQEDSAVYLCASSPQPITSSRTGELFFGEGSRLTVL.

V and J are TRBV27 and TRBJ2-7; 8 bases are shared with TRBD2. CDR1 is MNHEY, CDR2 SMNVEV, per germline (reference sequence). V was pared by 6 bases and J by 5 bases, with 12 bases of the junction left unmatched. The CDR3 consists of 15 residues. CDR3 sequence: CASSLLSGTWNEQYF. In DNA form, the CDR3 reads TGTGCCAGCAGCCTCCTTAGCGGGACCTGGAACGAGCAGTACTTC.

This clonotype was observed a few times. One end of the junction fails to match germline, which may point to a read error. The rearrangement joins TRBV10-3 to TRBJ2-5, with D unclear. Looked up from germline, CDR1 is ENHRY and CDR2 is SYGVKD. The CDR3 has 13 residues. The CDR3: CAISTGIQGTQYF. For the CDR3, the DNA is TGTGCCATCAGTACCGGAATCCAAGGGACCCAGTACTTC.

The genes are TRBV10-3 and TRBJ2-3; 8 bases are shared with TRBD2. The junction had 10 bases not matched to a gene; V was cut back by 0 bases and J by 2 bases. The germline CDR1 and CDR2 sequences are ENHRY and SYGVKD. The CDR3 covers 18 residues. The DNA for the CDR3 is TGTGCCATCAGTGAGTCGACTCCGACTAGCGCTATCACAGATACGCAGTATTTT. The encoded protein is CAISESTPTSAITDTQYF.

This chain connects TRBV6-6 to TRBJ1-1, with D possibly matching TRBD1 (5 bases). The CDR3 has 14 amino acids. Per germline, CDR1 MNHNY and CDR2 SVGAGI (reference sequence). V dropped 5 bases and J dropped 4 bases, with 14 bases sitting between them. CDR3 nucleotides: TGTGCCAGCAGTGCTACTCAGGGAAGCACTGAAGCTTTCTTT. It is translated as CASSATQGSTEAFF.

The genes are TRBV27 and TRBJ2-1; a possible D gene is TRBD2 (5 bases). The DNA end favors TRBJ2-7, so the J call may be wrong. Looked up from germline, CDR1 is MNHEY and CDR2 is SMNVEV (reference sequence). CDR3 length equals 16 residues. The CDR3 here is CASSSGLLSSYNEQYF. The CDR3 nucleotides read TGTGCCAGCAGTTCAGGACTCCTATCCTCCTACAATGAGCAGTACTTC.

Only one count was recorded for this clonotype. This sequence joins TRBV28 and TRBJ1-1; D not resolved. The V end was cut by 4 bases, the J end by 2 bases, with 11 bases between. The CDR3 is 14 residues long. Germline CDR1 reads MDHEN; CDR2 reads SYDVKM. This CDR3 reads CASSYYFPNTEAFF. The CDR3 bases are TGTGCCAGCAGTTACTACTTCCCAAACACTGAAGCTTTCTTT.

This clonotype was counted many times. This chain links TRBV7-9 with TRBJ2-1; unclear D gene. CDR3 length: 12 amino acids. Germline V gene lookup returns CDR1 SEHNR and CDR2 FQNEAQ (reference sequence). V was trimmed by 5 bases and J by 13 bases, leaving 15 bases between them. The CDR3 bases are TGTGCCAGCAGCCAATCAGGTGTCTACCAGTTCTTC. Translated: CASSQSGVYQFF.

In regard to this clonotype: One end of the junction varies from germline; a read error may be responsible. The V call is TRBV12-3 or TRBV12-4, the J call TRBJ1-1; 7 nucleotides align to TRBD1. This CDR3 region has 15 residues. CDR3 nucleotides: TGTGCCAGCAATTTACGCCGGGACAGCGACACTGAAGCTTTCTTT. Translated: CASNLRRDSDTEAFF.

Many counts were recorded for this clonotype. The V and J genes are TRBV4-1 and TRBJ2-5, with D perhaps TRBD2 (5 bases). Germline V lookup: CDR1 MGHRA, CDR2 YSYEKL. V was clipped by 1 base and J by 5 bases, with 8 bases between them. The CDR3 runs 13 residues. CDR3 nucleotide sequence: TGCGCCAGCAGCCAAGGGTCGGGGGAGACCCAGTACTTC. It is translated as CASSQGSGETQYF.

This clonotype was detected only a few times. This chain joins TRBV27 and TRBJ1-1, with D possibly being TRBD1 (5 bases). The CDR3 loop spans 19 amino acids. The germline V gene encodes CDR1 MNHEY and CDR2 SMNVEV (reference sequence). Trimming stripped 8 bases from V and 5 bases from J, with 33 bases between. CDR3 amino acids: CASSYLRGVSFSQGTEAFF. CDR3 coding DNA: TGTGCCAGCTCCTACCTCCGGGGCGTAAGCTTTTCCCAGGGAACTGAAGCTTTCTTT.

On this clonotype itself: A junction end diverges from the germline sequence, so it may reflect a read error. The J gene is TRBJ2-1, the V gene TRBV11-3; D perhaps matches TRBD1 (5 bases). Germline assignment: CDR1 SGHNT and CDR2 YENEEA. CDR3 length equals 13 residues. CDR3 amino acids: CASSSRPDLGQVF. The DNA for the CDR3 is TGTGCCAGCAGCTCGCGACCCGATCTGGGGCAGGTCTTC.

In its sample, this clonotype was seen a few times. The gene calls are TRBV5-1 and TRBJ2-7, with D possibly TRBD2 on 5 matching bases. The CDR3 loop spans 14 amino acids. Germline values: CDR1 SGHRS, CDR2 YFSETQ. V gave up 4 bases and J gave up 7 bases, with 18 bases separating them. The CDR3 protein is CASSRNGLTREQYF. The CDR3 coding sequence is TGCGCCAGCAGCCGGAACGGACTCACTAGGGAGCAGTACTTC.

This clonotype was detected only a few times. The rearrangement uses TRBV7-9 and TRBJ2-7; the match to TRBD1 covers 9 bases. V trimming: 7 bases; J trimming: 5 bases; junction bases outside the gene matches: 6. The CDR3 contains 13 residues. CDR1 SEHNR and CDR2 FQNEAQ come from the germline V gene (reference sequence). CDR3 protein: CASTGDRVDEQYF. Written as DNA, the CDR3 is TGTGCCAGCACGGGGGACAGGGTCGACGAGCAGTACTTC.

This rearrangement joins TRBV6-6 to TRBJ2-7; TRBD1 or TRBD2 may be the D gene (5 bases each). V lost 2 bases and J 3 bases, leaving 14 bases between the germline ends. Germline-derived CDR1 and CDR2 are MNHNY and SVGAGI (reference sequence). CDR3 length: 15 amino acids. In DNA form, the CDR3 reads TGTGCCAGCAGTTACCACAGTGAGGGGAACTACGAGCAGTACTTC. Its protein is CASSYHSEGNYEQYF.

The chain recombines TRBV5-1 with TRBJ1-5; 7 bases line up with TRBD1. The germline V gene has CDR1 SGHRS and CDR2 YFSETQ. The trim removed 3 bases at V and 2 bases at J, leaving 5 bases unmatched. There are 15 residues in the CDR3. The CDR3 DNA sequence: TGCGCCAGCAGCTCAGGGGGAGGAGGCAATCAGCCCCAGCATTTT. Translated: CASSSGGGGNQPQHF.

The rearrangement joins TRBV9 to TRBJ2-2, with 8 positions matching TRBD2. The CDR3 runs 17 residues. Trimming took 2 bases from V and 5 from J; bases not matched to a gene: 11. CDR1 and CDR2 (germline): SGDLS, YYNGEE. The CDR3 DNA reads as TGTGCCAGCAGCGTTGGGGCGGGGGGAATGGGAACCGGGGAGCTGTTTTTT. Translating it yields CASSVGAGGMGTGELFF.

The chain couples TRBV12-3 or TRBV12-4 to TRBJ1-3, with D unclear. This CDR3 is built from 11 residues. Trimming cost V 4 bases and J 4 bases, with 2 bases left between them. The CDR3 sequence: CASSSGNTIYF. CDR3 DNA: TGTGCCAGCAGTTCCGGAAACACCATATATTTT.

V is TRBV27 and J is TRBJ2-7, with D perhaps being TRBD1 or TRBD2 (5 bases each). V lost 1 base, J lost 6 bases, and 10 bases lay in between. The V gene's germline CDR1 is MNHEY and CDR2 SMNVEV (reference sequence). The CDR3 spans 13 residues. CDR3 protein: CASSLYEGTEQYF. In nucleotides, the CDR3 is TGTGCCAGCAGTTTATATGAGGGGACCGAGCAGTACTTC.

The gene calls are TRBV19 and TRBJ1-5, with 7 nucleotides matching TRBD1. V trimming: 5 bases; J trimming: 3 bases; junction bases outside the gene matches: 7. The CDR3 has 15 amino acids. Germline values: CDR1 LNHDA, CDR2 SQIVND (reference sequence). CDR3 sequence (DNA): TGTGCCAGTAGTGGGGACAGAATGCTCAATCAGCCCCAGCATTTT. Encoded protein: CASSGDRMLNQPQHF.

In this sample, this clonotype turned up a few times. The genes are TRBV6-1 and TRBJ1-1; no definite D call. The CDR3 length is 14 residues. V was shortened by 2 bases and J by 1 base, with 8 bases between the two germline ends. Germline values: CDR1 MNHNS, CDR2 SASEGT. CDR3 bases: TGTGCCAGCAGTGAATCCGACAAGAACACTGAAGCTTTCTTT. It codes for CASSESDKNTEAFF.

CDR3 residues: CASSRLTGGYEKLFF. Here the CDR3 DNA reads TGCGCCAGCAGCCGTTTGACAGGGGGCTATGAAAAACTGTTTTTT. The V and J genes are TRBV4-1 and TRBJ1-4; 10 bases fit TRBD1. Trimming at V came to 4 bases and at J to 6 bases, leaving 5 bases not matched to a gene. The germline gives CDR1 MGHRA, CDR2 YSYEKL. CDR3 length equals 15 residues.

This clonotype was seen more than once but under ten times. V usage is TRBV7-3 and J usage is TRBJ2-3; perhaps TRBD2 as D (5 bases). Between the trimmed V and J ends, which lost 3 bases and 6 bases, there was a span of 13 bases. CDR1 SGHTA and CDR2 FQGTGA come from the germline V gene. The CDR3 covers 14 residues. CDR3 nucleotides: TGTGCCAGCAGCTTTGGACGGGGATGGGATACGCAGTATTTT. This sequence encodes CASSFGRGWDTQYF.

This clonotype was seen more than once but under ten times. The J gene is TRBJ1-1, the V gene TRBV29-1; D is perhaps TRBD1 (5 bases). Between the trimmed V and J ends, which lost 5 bases and 3 bases, there was a span of 16 bases. Germline assignment: CDR1 SQVTM and CDR2 ANQGSEA. The length of the CDR3 is 14 residues. CDR3 amino acids: CSVSLGVGDTEAFF. The CDR3 region has the DNA TGCAGCGTTTCGTTGGGGGTAGGGGACACTGAAGCTTTCTTT. The variable domain in full, completed from reference TRBV29-1 and TRBJ1-1, reads SAVISQKPSRDICQRGTSLTIQCQVDSQVTMMFWYRQQPGQSLTLIATANQGSEATYESGFVIDKFPISRPNLTFSTLTVSNMSPEDSSIYLCSVSLGVGDTEAFFGQGTRLTVV.

The chain links TRBV14 to TRBJ2-7; 7 positions agree with TRBD2. The CDR3 runs 13 residues. The V segment lost 4 bases and the J segment 3 bases; nucleotides outside the gene matches: 3. Germline assignment: CDR1 SGHDN and CDR2 FVKESK. The CDR3 DNA is TGTGCCAGCAGCCGGGACTACAACTACGAGCAGTACTTC. Protein: CASSRDYNYEQYF.